This T cell receptor (beta chain) was captured by sequencing in a study of T cell changes during pregnancy in multiple sclerosis. Using immunoSEQ multiplex PCR, the repertoire was profiled, and TCRdb retains in-frame clones only, with some absent. The sample lists fewer than 80,000 clones, approximately 95% occurring once. V was pared by 0 bases and J by 9 bases, with 10 bases of the junction left unmatched. The V gene's germline CDR1 is LGHNA and CDR2 YNFKEQ. The CDR3 length is 15 residues. The sample here was CD4+ T cells from peripheral blood mononuclear cells, taken after pregnancy. This TCR derives from a female donor with multiple sclerosis, enrolled in a pregnancy study. The rearrangement joins TRBV4-2 to TRBJ2-5; 7 bases line up with TRBD2. CDR3 nucleotides: TGTGCCAGCAGCCAAGAAGGCGGGAGAGGGGAGGCCCAGTACTTC. Its protein product is CASSQEGGRGEAQYF.